These T cell receptor beta chains were read from a single sample in a study of shared clonotypes between healthy human individuals. Assay used: immunoSEQ multiplex PCR; TCRdb lists only in-frame clones, some missing. The sample has about 600,000 clones; roughly 79% are singletons. Sequencing was performed on PBMCs. Receptors were obtained from a woman in her forties in good health. Some clones in this sample may be carry-over from other donors' samples. Both conserved end residues are part of each CDR3. The order of the fields is clone size, D gene, J gene, V gene, CDR3 DNA, CDR3 protein. A D gene is named only where the DNA matches it firmly. Size is stated for part of the rows, as once, few or many counts, or as a class when the clone is expanded.

- - TRBJ2-5 TRBV7-2 TGTGCCAGCAGCTCACCAGGGTACCAAGAGACCCAGTACTTC CASSSPGYQETQYF
- - TRBJ1-4 TRBV18 TGTGCCAGCTCACCCGGTGGGAATGAAAAACTGTTTTTT CASSPGGNEKLFF
- TRBD1 TRBJ2-2 TRBV23-1 TGCGCCAGCAGTCACGACAGGGGACCTCCGAACACCGGGGAGCTGTTTTTT CASSHDRGPPNTGELFF
- - TRBJ2-2 TRBV11-3 TGTGCCAGCAGCATAGATCTAAACACCGGGGAGCTGTTTTTT CASSIDLNTGELFF
few - TRBJ1-2 TRBV7-2 TGTGCCAGCAGGAGGGTGCAGGGAACCTATGGCTACACCTTC CASRRVQGTYGYTF
- - TRBJ2-5 TRBV7-2 TGTGCCAGCAGCTTGACTAGTCGAGAGACCCAGTACTTC CASSLTSRETQYF
few TRBD2 TRBJ2-1 TRBV7-3 TGTGCCAGCAGCTGGACTAGCGGACTCAATGAGCAGTTCTTC CASSWTSGLNEQFF
- - TRBJ2-2 TRBV7-6 TGTGCCAGCAGCTCCACCTCGAACACCGGGGAGCTGTTTTTT CASSSTSNTGELFF
- TRBD1 TRBJ2-3 TRBV5-1 TGCGCCAGCAGAACGACAGGGGGCGCCAGCACAGATACGCAGTATTTT CASRTTGGASTDTQYF
- - TRBJ2-3 TRBV6-4 TGTGCCAGCAGTGCCGGAGGGGGGGACATGGCAGATACGCAGTATTTT CASSAGGGDMADTQYF
- - TRBJ2-3 TRBV18 TGTGCCAGCTCACCGAGTGGGAGCACAGATACGCAGTATTTT CASSPSGSTDTQYF
- - TRBJ2-1 TRBV11-2 TGTGCCAGCAGCCCGAGGGCGGAGCACCTTTACAATGAGCAGTTCTTC CASSPRAEHLYNEQFF
- - TRBJ1-1 TRBV30 TGTGCCTCCTCTAGGGGAGGAGTAACTGAAGCTTTCTTT CASSRGGVTEAFF
- - TRBJ2-7 TRBV5-1 TGCGCCAGCAGCGACCGGGACATTGCCTACGAGCAGTACTTC CASSDRDIAYEQYF
- TRBD1 TRBJ1-1 TRBV7-2 TGTGCCAGCAGCTTAGACGGGACAGGGGGCTGGGACACTGAAGCTTTCTTT CASSLDGTGGWDTEAFF
- - TRBJ2-7 TRBV18 TGTGCCAGCTCACCCCGGGGAAACGACGAGCAGTACTTC CASSPRGNDEQYF
- TRBD2 TRBJ2-5 TRBV4-1 TGCGCCAGCAGCCAGCTGGGACTAGTCATAGAGACCCAGTACTTC CASSQLGLVIETQYF
- - TRBJ1-5 TRBV28 TGTGCCAGCAGTTTTCCAGGGCAGCCCCAGCATTTT CASSFPGQPQHF
few TRBD2 TRBJ2-5 TRBV4-3 TGCGCCAGCAGCCATGCTAGCGGTCAGGCAGAGACCCAGTACTTC CASSHASGQAETQYF
- - TRBJ2-7 TRBV4-2 TGTGCCAGCAGCCAAGTTCGGGCAAGCGGGCACTACGAGCAGTACTTC CASSQVRASGHYEQYF